The subject of this entry is one TCR beta chain. Its antigen is still unknown. Amplification used 60 Vbeta primers and 13 Jbeta primers. Clones were read by immunoSEQ multiplex PCR, and TCRdb kept only the in-frame ones, dropping some. The sample includes approximately 130,000 clones, roughly 80% seen only once; the top ten take 1.5%. These data belong to a study of cytomegalovirus exposure and HLA in healthy donors. The germline V gene encodes CDR1 SNHLY and CDR2 FYNNEI. Trimming took 3 bases from V and 5 from J; bases not matched to a gene: 4. The CDR3 loop spans 15 amino acids. General study results and limits: As a later analysis showed, several of the most significant clusters appeared to be linked to common viral pathogens.

The rearrangement links TRBV2 to TRBJ2-1; 10 bases map to TRBD2. The sequenced material came from PBMCs. The TCR sequence derives from a man aged 35 to 55 in good health and CMV-seronegative. Here the CDR3 reads CASSEGLASHNEQFF. In DNA form, the CDR3 reads TGTGCCAGCAGTGAGGGACTAGCGAGCCACAATGAGCAGTTCTTC.